Presented here are 20 T cell receptor beta chains from one specimen sequenced in a study of T cell changes during pregnancy in multiple sclerosis (dated by TCRdb to the late 2010s). The library relied on the immunoSEQ multiplex PCR assay. Not all clones reach the TCRdb copy of this immuneACCESS table, which keeps in-frame sequences only. Checked studies attribute under half of the gap to unresolved V genes and leave the rest unexplained. This sample is represented by roughly 120,000 clones; 85% to 95% of them were singletons. 6.2% of the sample is in the top ten clones. The sample consisted of peripheral blood, taken before pregnancy. The receptors derive from a female donor with multiple sclerosis, enrolled in a pregnancy study.

The count of this clone is one. The chain uses TRBV5-4 and TRBJ2-7; TRBD2 agrees at 10 bases. Germline lookup yields CDR1 SGHNT and CDR2 YYREEE (reference sequence). After removal of 0 bases from V and 9 bases from J, the junction contained 15 bases not matched to a gene. The CDR3 has 17 residues. CDR3 sequence (DNA): TGTGCCAGCAGCTTGGGTCCGGCTAGCGGGAGTAGCCGGGGGCAGTACTTC. Its protein product is CASSLGPASGSSRGQYF.

The chain employs TRBV30 and TRBJ1-1; 9 bases are shared with TRBD1. The CDR3 runs 14 residues. The trim removed 2 bases at V and 5 bases at J, leaving 6 bases unmatched. CDR1 is GTSNPN, CDR2 SVGIG, per germline (reference sequence). The CDR3 sequence: CAWSKQGAVTEAFF. The CDR3 DNA reads TGTGCCTGGAGTAAACAGGGGGCGGTAACTGAAGCTTTCTTT.

V gene TRBV5-1 combines with J gene TRBJ2-7, with 11 bases matching TRBD1. Germline values: CDR1 SGHRS, CDR2 YFSETQ. This CDR3 contains 16 residues. The junction had 11 bases not matched to a gene; V was cut back by 4 bases and J by 5 bases. Written as DNA, the CDR3 is TGCGCCAGCAGCCCGACCGGGACAGGGGGTACCGACGAGCAGTACTTC. This translates into CASSPTGTGGTDEQYF.

This sequence joins TRBV21-1 and TRBJ1-2; the table assigns TRBD1, which was not confirmed against the DNA. TRBV21-1 is tagged as a pseudogene. The CDR3 sequence is 14 residues long. DNA for the CDR3: TGTGCCAGCAGCAAAGGGGACAGTGCATATGGCTACACCTTC. Translating gives CASSKGDSAYGYTF.

This clone has just one count. The rearrangement joins TRBV7-9 to TRBJ1-2; perhaps TRBD1 as D (5 bases). Germline V CDR1 and CDR2: SEHNR, FQNEAQ (reference sequence). The CDR3 contains 15 residues. Trimming removed 1 base at V and 3 bases at J, with 12 bases between. Written as DNA, the CDR3 is TGTGCCAGCAGCTTAGGAGGGACTATCGACTATGGCTACACCTTC. Protein product: CASSLGGTIDYGYTF.

The sample holds one count of this clone. The chain joins TRBV4-1 to TRBJ2-5; 10 bases match TRBD2. This CDR3 is 17 amino acids long. Germline V lookup: CDR1 MGHRA, CDR2 YSYEKL. V lost 0 bases, J lost 4 bases, and 8 bases stayed unmatched. The CDR3 DNA sequence: TGCGCCAGCAGCCAAGATTCCAATAGCGGGGGGCGAGAGACCCAGTACTTC. Protein: CASSQDSNSGGRETQYF.

J is TRBJ2-5 and V is TRBV5-1; 7 positions agree with TRBD2. Germline assignment: CDR1 SGHRS and CDR2 YFSETQ. The CDR3 has 16 residues. With V trimmed by 1 base and J by 3 bases, 9 bases remained unmatched. CDR3 region: CASSLNSGGGEETQYF. Written as DNA, the CDR3 is TGCGCCAGCAGCTTGAATTCTGGGGGAGGGGAAGAGACCCAGTACTTC.

This rearrangement joins TRBV28 to TRBJ1-5, with a possible D match to TRBD1 (6 bases). This CDR3 comprises 14 residues. Deletions cut 3 bases from V and 5 bases from J, with 11 bases between. The V gene's germline CDR1 is MDHEN and CDR2 SYDVKM. The CDR3 region is CASSFVAGDQPQHF. As DNA, the CDR3 is TGTGCCAGCAGTTTTGTGGCAGGGGATCAGCCCCAGCATTTT.

The V and J genes are TRBV2 and TRBJ2-7; the D is unclear. The CDR3 has 11 residues. Germline values: CDR1 SNHLY, CDR2 FYNNEI. V was trimmed by 6 bases and J by 1 base, leaving 4 bases between them. CDR3 residues: CASSRSYEQYF. CDR3 sequence (DNA): TGTGCCAGCAGCAGGTCCTACGAGCAGTACTTC. Full variable domain (remainder filled in from reference TRBV2 and TRBJ2-7): EPEVTQTPSHQVTQMGQEVILRCVPISNHLYFYWYRQILGQKVEFLVSFYNNEISEKSEIFDDQFSVERPDGSNFTLKIRSTKLEDSAMYFCASSRSYEQYFGPGTRLTVT.

The rearrangement links TRBV7-8 to TRBJ2-2; D possibly corresponds to TRBD2 (6 bases). Germline-derived CDR1 and CDR2 are SGHVS and FQNEAQ. This CDR3 contains 16 residues. V was trimmed by 2 bases and J by 0 bases, leaving 10 bases between them. DNA for the CDR3: TGTGCCAGCAGCTTAAGGGAGCGGGCGAACACCGGGGAGCTGTTTTTT. This encodes CASSLRERANTGELFF.

This chain joins TRBV5-6 and TRBJ1-2; possibly TRBD1 for D (5 bases). V lost 2 bases and J lost 6, with 17 bases in between. CDR1 is SGHDT and CDR2 is YYEEEE in the germline V gene. The CDR3 length is 15 residues. The CDR3 nucleotides are TGTGCCAGCAGCTTTTTACAAAGGGTAGGGGATGGCTACACCTTC. Translating it yields CASSFLQRVGDGYTF.

The CDR3 sequence is CATSRATGGWEKLFF. The CDR3 DNA reads TGTGCCACCAGCAGGGCGACAGGGGGCTGGGAAAAACTGTTTTTT. The chain employs TRBV15 and TRBJ1-4; TRBD1 aligns across 10 bases. Per germline, CDR1 LNHNV and CDR2 YYDKDF (reference sequence). There are 15 residues in the CDR3. The ends lost 3 bases at V and 8 bases at J; junction bases unmatched: 6. The variable domain in full, completed from reference TRBV15 and TRBJ1-4, reads DAMVIQNPRYQVTQFGKPVTLSCSQTLNHNVMYWYQQKSSQAPKLLFHYYDKDFNNEADTPDNFQSRRPNTSFCFLDIRSPGLGDTAMYLCATSRATGGWEKLFFGSGTQLSVL.

The chain joins TRBV5-4 to TRBJ2-7; TRBD1 matches 7 bases. With V trimmed by 1 base and J by 6 bases, 7 bases remained unmatched. The CDR3 is 14 residues long. The germline V gene encodes CDR1 SGHNT and CDR2 YYREEE (reference sequence). Written as DNA, the CDR3 is TGTGCCAGCAGCTTGATTAGGACAGGAGGCGAGCAGTACTTC. Translation: CASSLIRTGGEQYF.

This clone has a single count. The chain uses TRBV2 and TRBJ1-5; the match to TRBD1 covers 11 bases. Germline V gives CDR1 SNHLY, CDR2 FYNNEI. J gave up 0 bases and V 6 bases, and 4 bases lay outside the gene matches. This CDR3 is 16 amino acids long. The CDR3 sequence is CASRGTGGDSNQPQHF. The CDR3 nucleotides are TGTGCCAGCAGGGGGACAGGGGGGGATAGCAATCAGCCCCAGCATTTT.

The chain recombines TRBV7-9 with TRBJ1-2; unclear D gene. This CDR3 is 13 amino acids long. Per the germline V gene, CDR1 is SEHNR and CDR2 is FQNEAQ (reference sequence). Trimming cost V 2 bases and J 4 bases, with 8 bases left between them. CDR3 nucleotides: TGTGCCAGCAGCTTACTGGGCAGCTATGGCTACACCTTC. This gives the protein CASSLLGSYGYTF.

The gene calls are TRBV5-1 and TRBJ1-2; D call uncertain. Germline values: CDR1 SGHRS, CDR2 YFSETQ. V lost 2 bases and J 3 bases, leaving 11 bases between the germline ends. This CDR3 region has 14 residues. This chain's CDR3 is CASSFETVHYGYTF. In DNA form, the CDR3 reads TGCGCCAGCAGCTTCGAGACTGTTCACTATGGCTACACCTTC.

The chain has TRBV5-4 and TRBJ2-5, with 8 bases lining up with TRBD1. The V and J ends lost 4 bases and 5 bases, in that order; junction bases with no gene match: 7. Germline CDR1 reads SGHNT; CDR2 reads YYREEE (reference sequence). The CDR3 runs to 14 residues. The CDR3 loop reads CASSPGQGRETQYF. CDR3 bases: TGTGCCAGCAGCCCCGGACAGGGCCGGGAGACCCAGTACTTC.

This chain links TRBV7-9 with TRBJ2-1; D gene ambiguous. Per germline, CDR1 SEHNR and CDR2 FQNEAQ (reference sequence). The CDR3 contains 15 residues. Deletions cut 5 bases from V and 0 bases from J, with 11 bases between. The DNA of the CDR3 is TGTGCCAGCAGCCAATTCGGTGGCTCCTACAATGAGCAGTTCTTC. It translates to CASSQFGGSYNEQFF. The whole variable domain, filled in from reference TRBV7-9 and TRBJ2-1, reads DTGVSQNPRHKITKRGQNVTFRCDPISEHNRLYWYRQTLGQGPEFLTYFQNEAQLEKSRLLSDRFSAERPKGSFSTLEIQRTEQGDSAMYLCASSQFGGSYNEQFFGPGTRLTVL.

The chain carries TRBV29-1 and TRBJ2-7; 9 nucleotides align to TRBD1. The junction had 12 bases not matched to a gene; V was cut back by 5 bases and J by 4 bases. Germline CDR1 is SQVTM and CDR2 is ANQGSEA. There are 15 residues in the CDR3. The CDR3 protein is CSVKLYGTGKYEQYF. DNA for the CDR3: TGCAGCGTTAAACTGTACGGGACAGGGAAATACGAGCAGTACTTC.

The V call is TRBV19, the J call TRBJ1-5; 7 bases match TRBD1. The CDR3 length is 14 residues. CDR1 is LNHDA and CDR2 is SQIVND in the germline V gene (reference sequence). After removal of 5 bases from V and 6 bases from J, the junction contained 7 bases not matched to a gene. For the CDR3, the DNA is TGTGCCAGTAGTTTTACAGGGGACCGTCAGCCCCAGCATTTT. Its protein is CASSFTGDRQPQHF.